This T cell receptor beta chain stems from a study of blood T cell repertoires in COVID-19. Using immunoSEQ multiplex PCR, the repertoire was profiled, and TCRdb retains in-frame clones only, with some absent. This table has 490,000 or so clones, 75% to 90% appearing once. Participants, about 18 to 100 years old, spanned about 26 US areas. Between the trimmed V and J ends, which lost 4 bases and 2 bases, there was a span of 6 bases. The germline CDR1 and CDR2 sequences are SNHLY and FYNNEI. The CDR3 runs to 13 residues. This clone was observed many times. This chain links TRBV2 with TRBJ1-3; D is unclear. The sequencing input was PBMCs or T cells enriched from blood (not recorded which). The TCR sequence derives from a woman aged 60 to 75 who had recovered from COVID-19. Written as DNA, the CDR3 is TGTGCCAGCAGTGGGTCAGCTGGAAACACCATATATTTT. Its protein is CASSGSAGNTIYF.